This T cell receptor beta chain was found in a study of T-cell memory formation after mild COVID-19. Study information: There were largely donor-specific TCR clusters. Study-level points and caveats: Clones that contracted clustered mainly in CM and EM if CD4+ and in EMRA if CD8+. The finding that pre-infection memory included some responding clones suggested that cross-reactive memory joined.

TCRdb redid the calling of the 5' RACE reads with MiXCR, one entry per CDR3 protein. The table shows tens of thousands of distinct CDR3 sequences, with about 7.4% occurring only once. V gave up 4 bases and J gave up 8 bases; unmatched junction bases: 5. The CDR3 spans 14 residues. This clonotype was picked up many times. Its antigen is unidentified. Specimen: PBMCs or a T cell subset sorted from them (not recorded which). The source of this sequence is an adult woman who had mild COVID-19 (a few samples of this study predate the infection). Cell type and time point are not known. V and J are TRBV23-1 and TRBJ1-4; 9 nucleotides match TRBD1. TRBV23-1 is noted as an ORF with a role that remains uncertain. In DNA form, the CDR3 reads TGCGCCAGCAGTCTTTCGGGACAGGGAGAAAAACTGTTTTTT. Translating it yields CASSLSGQGEKLFF.